The source of this TCR beta chain is a study of patients and donors after allogeneic stem cell transplantation (dated by TCRdb to 2020 to 2022). This clonotype was seen more than once but under ten times. Its antigen is still unknown. Base-call qualities are not available, and no considerably larger clone is one nucleotide away. Library method: RT-PCR. The reads were generated on a NextSeq 550. TCRdb applied fastp at Q25 and MiXCR to the public reads, then kept only in-frame beta chains. For every CDR3 protein sequence, its rows merge into one entry that carries the most common genes and DNA. The sample table holds approximately 160,000 distinct CDR3 sequences, of which about 32% were seen once. In total, the top ten clones hold around 3% of the sample. Trimming at the junction amounts to 5 bases on V and 5 bases on J, and the germline ends lie 4 bases apart. Inclusive of the bounding cysteine and phenylalanine, the CDR3 is 11 residues long. This entry keeps only the CDR3 DNA: 33 bases, framed from base 1. Sequences SEHNR (CDR1) and FQNEAQ (CDR2) are obtained from the germline V gene (reference sequence).

The sequence was obtained from a human donor who was either an allogeneic HSCT recipient or a stem cell or donor lymphocyte infusion donor (not recorded which). It is not recorded whose cells these are; they may come from a transplant donor. Sample: blood, either unsorted or a sorted T cell fraction (not recorded which). The rearranged chain carries TRBV7-9 and TRBJ2-1, with no reliable assignment of the D segment. The DNA sequence reads TGTGCCAGCAGCATAAACAATGAGCAGTTCTTC. Its amino acids are CASSINNEQFF. Where the CDR3 stops, the reference TRBV7-9 and TRBJ2-1 genes take over; the full variable domain is DTGVSQNPRHKITKRGQNVTFRCDPISEHNRLYWYRQTLGQGPEFLTYFQNEAQLEKSRLLSDRFSAERPKGSFSTLEIQRTEQGDSAMYLCASSINNEQFFGPGTRLTVL.